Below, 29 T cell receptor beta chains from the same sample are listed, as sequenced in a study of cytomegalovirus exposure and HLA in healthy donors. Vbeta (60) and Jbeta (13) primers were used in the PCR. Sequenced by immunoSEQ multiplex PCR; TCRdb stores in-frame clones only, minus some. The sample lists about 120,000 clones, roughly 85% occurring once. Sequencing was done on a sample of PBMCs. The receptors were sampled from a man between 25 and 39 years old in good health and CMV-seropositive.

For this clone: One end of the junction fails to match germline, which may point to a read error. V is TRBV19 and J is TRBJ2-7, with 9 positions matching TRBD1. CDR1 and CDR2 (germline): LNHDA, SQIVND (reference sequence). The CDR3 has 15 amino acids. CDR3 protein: CASTISGTGSYEQYF. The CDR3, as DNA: TGTGCCAGTACTATATCCGGGACAGGGTCCTACGAGCAGTACTTC.

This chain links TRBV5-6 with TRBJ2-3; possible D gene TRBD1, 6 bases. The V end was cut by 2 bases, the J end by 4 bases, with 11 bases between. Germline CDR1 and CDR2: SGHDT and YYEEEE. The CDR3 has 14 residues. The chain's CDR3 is CASSLGTPSDTQYF. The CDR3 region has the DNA TGTGCCAGCAGCTTAGGGACACCGTCAGATACGCAGTATTTT. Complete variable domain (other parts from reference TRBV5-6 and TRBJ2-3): DAGVTQSPTHLIKTRGQQVTLRCSPKSGHDTVSWYQQALGQGPQFIFQYYEEEERQRGNFPDRFSGHQFPNYSSELNVNALLLGDSALYLCASSLGTPSDTQYFGPGTRLTVL.

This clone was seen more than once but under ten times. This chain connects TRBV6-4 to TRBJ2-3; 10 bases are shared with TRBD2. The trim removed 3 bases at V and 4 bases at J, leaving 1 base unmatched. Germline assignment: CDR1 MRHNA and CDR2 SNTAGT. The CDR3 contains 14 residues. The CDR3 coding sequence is TGTGCCAGCAGTGAAGCGGGAGGGGCAGATACGCAGTATTTT. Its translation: CASSEAGGADTQYF.

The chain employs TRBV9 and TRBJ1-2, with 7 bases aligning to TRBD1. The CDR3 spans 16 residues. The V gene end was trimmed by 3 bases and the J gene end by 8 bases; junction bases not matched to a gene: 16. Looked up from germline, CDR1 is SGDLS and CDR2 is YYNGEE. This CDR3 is CASSAQGTATLGGYTF. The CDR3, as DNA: TGTGCCAGCAGCGCGCAAGGGACAGCCACCTTAGGGGGCTACACCTTC.

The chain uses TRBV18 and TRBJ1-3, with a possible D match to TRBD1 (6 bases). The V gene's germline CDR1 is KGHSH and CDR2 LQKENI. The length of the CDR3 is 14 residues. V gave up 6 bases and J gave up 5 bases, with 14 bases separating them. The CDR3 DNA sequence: TGTGCCAGCTCCGGACAGTCGACCAGAAACACCATATATTTT. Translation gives CASSGQSTRNTIYF. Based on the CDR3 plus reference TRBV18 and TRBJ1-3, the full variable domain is NAGVMQNPRHLVRRRGQEARLRCSPMKGHSHVYWYRQLPEEGLKFMVYLQKENIIDESGMPKERFSAEFPKEGPSILRIQQVVRGDSAAYFCASSGQSTRNTIYFGEGSWLTVV.

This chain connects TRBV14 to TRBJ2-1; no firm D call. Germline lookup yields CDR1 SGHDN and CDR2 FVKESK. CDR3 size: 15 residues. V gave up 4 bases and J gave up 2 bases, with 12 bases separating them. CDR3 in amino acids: CASSPTFPTYNEQFF. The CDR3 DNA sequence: TGTGCCAGCAGCCCTACTTTCCCCACCTACAATGAGCAGTTCTTC.

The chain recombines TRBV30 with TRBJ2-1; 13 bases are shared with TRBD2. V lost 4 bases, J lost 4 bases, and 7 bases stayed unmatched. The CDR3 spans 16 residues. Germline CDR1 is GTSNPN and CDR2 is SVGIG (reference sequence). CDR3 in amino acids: CAWTRTSGGFYNEQFF. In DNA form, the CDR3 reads TGTGCCTGGACTCGGACTAGCGGGGGATTTTACAATGAGCAGTTCTTC.

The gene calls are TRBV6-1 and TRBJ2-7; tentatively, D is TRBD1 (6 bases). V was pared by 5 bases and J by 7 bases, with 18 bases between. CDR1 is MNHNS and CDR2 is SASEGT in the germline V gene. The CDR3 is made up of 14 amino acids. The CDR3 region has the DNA TGTGCCAGCAGTCTTCCGACAGGAAGATGGGAGCAGTACGTC. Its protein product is CASSLPTGRWEQYV.

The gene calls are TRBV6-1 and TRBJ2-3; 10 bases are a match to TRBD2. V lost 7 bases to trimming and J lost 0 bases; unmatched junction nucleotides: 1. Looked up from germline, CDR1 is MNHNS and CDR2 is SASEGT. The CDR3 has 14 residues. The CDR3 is CASTLAGSTDTQYF. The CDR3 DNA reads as TGTGCCAGCACACTAGCGGGAAGCACAGATACGCAGTATTTT.

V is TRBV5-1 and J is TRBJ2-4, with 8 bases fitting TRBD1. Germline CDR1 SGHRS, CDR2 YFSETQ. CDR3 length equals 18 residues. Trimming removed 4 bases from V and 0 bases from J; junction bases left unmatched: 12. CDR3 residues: CASSLSLTDRAAKNIQYF. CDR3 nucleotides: TGCGCCAGCAGCCTAAGCCTAACGGACAGGGCAGCCAAAAACATTCAGTACTTC.

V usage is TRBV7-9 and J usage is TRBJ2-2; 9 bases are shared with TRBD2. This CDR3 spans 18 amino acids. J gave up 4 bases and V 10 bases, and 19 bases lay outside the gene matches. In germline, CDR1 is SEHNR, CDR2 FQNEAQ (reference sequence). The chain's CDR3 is CANYLGLARIERTGELFF. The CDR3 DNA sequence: TGTGCCAACTATCTTGGACTAGCGAGAATAGAGCGCACCGGGGAGCTGTTTTTT.

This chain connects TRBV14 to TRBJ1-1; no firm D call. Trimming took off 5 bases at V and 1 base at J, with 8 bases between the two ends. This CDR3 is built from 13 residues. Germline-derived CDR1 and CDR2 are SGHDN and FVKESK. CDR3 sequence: CASSGLWNTEAFF. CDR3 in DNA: TGTGCCAGCAGCGGACTGTGGAACACTGAAGCTTTCTTT.

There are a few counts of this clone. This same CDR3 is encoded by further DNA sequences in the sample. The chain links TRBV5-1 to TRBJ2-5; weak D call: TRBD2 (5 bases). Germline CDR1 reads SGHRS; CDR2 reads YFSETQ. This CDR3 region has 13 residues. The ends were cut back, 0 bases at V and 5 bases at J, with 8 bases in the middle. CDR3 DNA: TGCGCCAGCAGCTTGGGAGGGCGGGAGACCCAGTACTTC. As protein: CASSLGGRETQYF.

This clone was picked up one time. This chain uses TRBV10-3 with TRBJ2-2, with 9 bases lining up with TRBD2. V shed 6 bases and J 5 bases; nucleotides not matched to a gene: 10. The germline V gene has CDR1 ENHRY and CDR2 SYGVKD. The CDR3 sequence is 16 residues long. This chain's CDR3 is CAIRGSGTSYTGELFF. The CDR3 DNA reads TGTGCCATCAGGGGATCCGGGACTAGCTATACCGGGGAGCTGTTTTTT.

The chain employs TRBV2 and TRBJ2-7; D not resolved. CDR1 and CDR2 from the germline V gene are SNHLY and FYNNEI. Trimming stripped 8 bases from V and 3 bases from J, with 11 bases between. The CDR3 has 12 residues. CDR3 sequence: CASGPLIYEQYF. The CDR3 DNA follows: TGTGCCAGCGGGCCCCTTATCTACGAGCAGTACTTC.

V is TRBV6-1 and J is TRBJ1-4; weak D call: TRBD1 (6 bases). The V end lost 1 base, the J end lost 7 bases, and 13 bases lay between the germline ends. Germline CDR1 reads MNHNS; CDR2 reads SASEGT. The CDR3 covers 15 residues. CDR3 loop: CASSEGAGEREKLFF. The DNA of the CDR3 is TGTGCCAGCAGTGAAGGGGCAGGGGAACGTGAAAAACTGTTTTTT.

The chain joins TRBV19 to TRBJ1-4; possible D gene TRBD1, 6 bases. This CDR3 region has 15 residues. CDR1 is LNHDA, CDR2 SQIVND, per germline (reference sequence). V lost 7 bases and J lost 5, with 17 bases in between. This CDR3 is CASISRSTGNEKLFF. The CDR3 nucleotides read TGTGCCAGTATCTCGCGTTCAACAGGGAATGAAAAACTGTTTTTT.

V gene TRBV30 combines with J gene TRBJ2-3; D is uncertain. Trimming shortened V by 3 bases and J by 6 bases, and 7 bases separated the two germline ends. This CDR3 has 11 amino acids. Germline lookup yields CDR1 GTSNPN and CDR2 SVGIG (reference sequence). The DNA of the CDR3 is TGTGCCTGGAGGCTGGCTGATACGCAGTATTTT. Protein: CAWRLADTQYF.

The CDR3 DNA follows: TGTGCCAGCTCACCGCGGCAGGGTCGGACCGAAGCTTTCTTT. Its protein is CASSPRQGRTEAFF. The chain uses TRBV18 and TRBJ1-1, with D perhaps TRBD1 (5 bases). The CDR3 has 14 residues. The germline V and J ends were trimmed by 3 bases and 8 bases, with 16 bases remaining between them. Germline V gives CDR1 KGHSH, CDR2 LQKENI.

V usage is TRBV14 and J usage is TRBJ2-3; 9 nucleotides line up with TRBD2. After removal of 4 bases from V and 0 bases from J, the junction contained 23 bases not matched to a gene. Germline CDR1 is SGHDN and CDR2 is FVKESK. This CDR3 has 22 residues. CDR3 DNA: TGTGCCAGCAGCCCTCTGGGAGCGGGAGGCCTAGGGGGCCCATCTAGCACAGATACGCAGTATTTT. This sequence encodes CASSPLGAGGLGGPSSTDTQYF.

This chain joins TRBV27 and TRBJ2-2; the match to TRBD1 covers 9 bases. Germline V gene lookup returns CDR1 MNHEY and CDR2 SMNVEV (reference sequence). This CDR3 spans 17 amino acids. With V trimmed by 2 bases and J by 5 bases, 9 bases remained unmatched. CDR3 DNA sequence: TGTGCCAGCAGTTTAAGTTGGGGACAGGGTCGGACCGGGGAGCTGTTTTTT. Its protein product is CASSLSWGQGRTGELFF.

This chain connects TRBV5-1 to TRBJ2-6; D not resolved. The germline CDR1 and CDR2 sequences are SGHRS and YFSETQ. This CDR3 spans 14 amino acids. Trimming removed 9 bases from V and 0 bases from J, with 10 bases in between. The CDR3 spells CAIRDSSGANVLTF. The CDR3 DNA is TGCGCCATCCGTGACTCCTCTGGGGCCAACGTCCTGACTTTC.

CDR3: CASSPVNQPQHF. CDR3 in DNA: TGTGCCAGCAGCCCGGTCAATCAGCCCCAGCATTTT. This chain connects TRBV27 to TRBJ1-5, with no clear D. This CDR3 spans 12 amino acids. Trimming shortened V by 6 bases and J by 3 bases, and 6 bases separated the two germline ends. Per germline, CDR1 MNHEY and CDR2 SMNVEV (reference sequence).

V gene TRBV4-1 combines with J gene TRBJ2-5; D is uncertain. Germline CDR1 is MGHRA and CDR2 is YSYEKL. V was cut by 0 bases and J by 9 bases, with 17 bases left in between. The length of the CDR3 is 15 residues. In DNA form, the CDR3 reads TGCGCCAGCAGCCAAGATACGAACAGACCCACGGCCCAGTACTTC. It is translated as CASSQDTNRPTAQYF.

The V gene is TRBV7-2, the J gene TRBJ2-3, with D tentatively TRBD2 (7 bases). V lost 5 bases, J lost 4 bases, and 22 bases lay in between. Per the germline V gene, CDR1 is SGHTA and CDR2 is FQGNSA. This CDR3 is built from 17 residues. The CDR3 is CASSLTRGGAGADTQYF. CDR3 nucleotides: TGTGCCAGCAGCCTAACTAGGGGGGGGGCGGGTGCAGATACGCAGTATTTT.

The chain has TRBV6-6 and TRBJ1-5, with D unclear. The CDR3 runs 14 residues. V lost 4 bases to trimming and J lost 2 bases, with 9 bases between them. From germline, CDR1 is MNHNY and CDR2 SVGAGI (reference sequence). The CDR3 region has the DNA TGTGCCAGCAGTTCCACAGACCGCAATCAGCCCCAGCATTTT. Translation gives CASSSTDRNQPQHF.

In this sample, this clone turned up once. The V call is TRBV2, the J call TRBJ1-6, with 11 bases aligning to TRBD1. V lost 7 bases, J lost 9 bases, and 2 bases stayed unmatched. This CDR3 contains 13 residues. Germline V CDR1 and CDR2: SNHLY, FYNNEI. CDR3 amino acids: CASKGTGGSPLHF. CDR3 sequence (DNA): TGTGCCAGCAAAGGGACAGGGGGTTCACCCCTCCACTTT.

CDR3 in amino acids: CASSLGGLDTQYF. The CDR3, as DNA: TGCGCCAGCAGCTTGGGCGGCCTAGATACGCAGTATTTT. The chain is built from TRBV5-1 and TRBJ2-3; D call uncertain. Trimming took 0 bases from V and 5 from J, leaving 7 bases between them. Germline V lookup: CDR1 SGHRS, CDR2 YFSETQ. The length of the CDR3 is 13 residues. The whole variable domain, remainder taken from reference TRBV5-1 and TRBJ2-3, is KAGVTQTPRYLIKTRGQQVTLSCSPISGHRSVSWYQQTPGQGLQFLFEYFSETQRNKGNFPGRFSGRQFSNSRSEMNVSTLELGDSALYLCASSLGGLDTQYFGPGTRLTVL.

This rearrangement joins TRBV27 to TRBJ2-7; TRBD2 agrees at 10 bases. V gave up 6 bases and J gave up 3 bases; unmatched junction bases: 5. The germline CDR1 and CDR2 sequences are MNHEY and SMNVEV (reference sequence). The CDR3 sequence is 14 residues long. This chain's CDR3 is CASRWGLALYEQYF. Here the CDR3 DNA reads TGTGCCAGCAGATGGGGACTAGCGCTCTACGAGCAGTACTTC.